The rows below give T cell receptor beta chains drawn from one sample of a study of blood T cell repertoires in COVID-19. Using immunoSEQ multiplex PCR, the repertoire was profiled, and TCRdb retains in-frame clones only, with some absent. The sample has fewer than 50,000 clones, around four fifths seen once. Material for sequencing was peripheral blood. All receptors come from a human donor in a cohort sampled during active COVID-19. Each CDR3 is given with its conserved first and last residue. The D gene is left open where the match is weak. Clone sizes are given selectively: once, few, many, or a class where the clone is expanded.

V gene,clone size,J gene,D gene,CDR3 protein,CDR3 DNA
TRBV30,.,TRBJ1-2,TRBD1,CAWSLSGQIGYTF,TGTGCCTGGAGCCTCTCGGGACAGATAGGCTACACCTTC
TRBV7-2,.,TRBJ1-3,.,CASSLEGLAGNTIYF,TGTGCCAGCAGCTTAGAGGGGTTGGCGGGAAACACCATATATTTT
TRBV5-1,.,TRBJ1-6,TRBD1,CASSTGQGTSPLHF,TGCGCCAGCAGCACCGGACAGGGTACTTCACCCCTCCACTTT
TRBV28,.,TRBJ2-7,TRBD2,CASAGVEVHEQYF,TGTGCCAGCGCGGGGGTTGAGGTCCACGAGCAGTACTTC
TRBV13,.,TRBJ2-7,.,CASSPSGPGTFSDEQYF,TGTGCCAGCAGCCCAAGTGGGCCCGGGACATTCAGCGACGAGCAGTACTTC
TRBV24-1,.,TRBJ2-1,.,CATSDWDNYNEQFF,TGTGCCACCAGTGATTGGGACAACTACAATGAGCAGTTCTTC
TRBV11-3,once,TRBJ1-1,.,CASSLHREGIFF,TGTGCCAGCAGCTTGCACAGGGAAGGAATTTTCTTT
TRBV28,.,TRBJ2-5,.,CASRTLSGVETQYF,TGTGCCAGCAGGACCCTATCGGGGGTAGAGACCCAGTACTTC
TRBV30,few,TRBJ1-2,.,CAWRQGSFGYTF,TGTGCCTGGAGGCAGGGAAGCTTTGGCTACACCTTC
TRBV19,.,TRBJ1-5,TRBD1,CASSQTGTGSNQPQHF,TGTGCCAGCAGTCAGACCGGGACAGGGAGCAATCAGCCCCAGCATTTT
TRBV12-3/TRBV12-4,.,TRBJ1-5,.,CASTIGDQPQHF,TGTGCCAGCACCATAGGGGATCAGCCCCAGCATTTT
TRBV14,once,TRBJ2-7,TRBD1,CASSFGTGLSEQYF,TGTGCCAGCAGTTTCGGGACAGGGTTATCCGAGCAGTACTTC
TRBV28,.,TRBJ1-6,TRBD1,CASTKKWTGGRSPLHF,TGTGCCAGCACCAAAAAGTGGACAGGTGGACGTTCACCCCTCCACTTT
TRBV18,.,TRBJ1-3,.,CASSPLGTATSGNTIYF,TGTGCCAGCTCACCGTTGGGGACTGCCACGTCTGGAAACACCATATATTTT
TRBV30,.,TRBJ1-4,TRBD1,CAWSRFGQENEKLFF,TGTGCCTGGAGCCGGTTTGGACAGGAAAATGAAAAACTGTTTTTT
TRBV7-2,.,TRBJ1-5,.,CASSSPVGHQPQHF,TGTGCCAGCAGCTCCCCGGTTGGGCACCAGCCCCAGCATTTT
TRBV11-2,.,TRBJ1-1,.,CASSQEVDTEAFF,TGTGCCAGCAGTCAAGAGGTCGACACTGAAGCTTTCTTT
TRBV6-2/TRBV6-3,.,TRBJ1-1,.,CASSYSRLLGSEAFF,TGTGCCAGCAGTTACTCCCGACTACTAGGGTCAGAAGCTTTCTTT
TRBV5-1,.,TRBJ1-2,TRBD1,CASSPRIDRVNGYTF,TGCGCCAGCAGCCCTCGAATAGACAGGGTAAATGGCTACACCTTC
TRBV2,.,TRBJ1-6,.,CASIEQINSPLHF,TGTGCCAGCATTGAACAGATTAATTCACCCCTCCACTTT
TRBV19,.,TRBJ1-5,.,CASSIRGSLGNQPQHF,TGTGCCAGTAGTATAAGAGGATCCCTTGGCAATCAGCCCCAGCATTTT
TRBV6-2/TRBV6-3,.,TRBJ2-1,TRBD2,CASSHPTGTSRGEQFF,TGTGCCAGCAGTCATCCGACCGGGACTAGCAGGGGTGAGCAGTTCTTC
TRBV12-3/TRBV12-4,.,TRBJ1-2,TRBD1,CASSLNRGDGYTF,TGTGCCAGCAGTTTGAACAGGGGGGATGGCTACACCTTC
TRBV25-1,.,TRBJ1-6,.,CASSDPVSQGSNSPLHF,TGTGCCAGCAGTGACCCTGTGAGTCAGGGGAGTAATTCACCCCTCCACTTT
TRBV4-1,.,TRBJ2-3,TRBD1,CASRKGQDTDTQYF,TGCGCCAGCAGAAAGGGACAGGACACAGATACGCAGTATTTT
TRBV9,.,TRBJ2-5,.,CASSVYSWETQYF,TGTGCCAGCAGCGTGTATAGCTGGGAGACCCAGTACTTC
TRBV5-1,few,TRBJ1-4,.,CASSLADPGGEKLFF,TGCGCCAGCAGCTTGGCCGACCCTGGAGGGGAAAAACTGTTTTTT
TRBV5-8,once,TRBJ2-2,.,CASSRAGWSNTGELFF,TGTGCCAGCAGTCGGGCAGGGTGGTCGAACACCGGGGAGCTGTTTTTT
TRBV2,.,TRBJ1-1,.,CASRINRGVKTEAFF,TGTGCCAGCAGGATTAACCGGGGAGTAAAAACTGAAGCTTTCTTT
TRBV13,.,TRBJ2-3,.,CASSLGGSLADTQYF,TGTGCCAGCAGCTTGGGAGGAAGCCTCGCAGATACGCAGTATTTT
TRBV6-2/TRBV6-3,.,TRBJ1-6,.,CASSYTHPGTYNSPLHF,TGTGCCAGCAGTTACACCCACCCAGGGACCTATAATTCACCCCTCCACTTT
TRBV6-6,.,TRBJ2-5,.,CASSYTSYTQYF,TGTGCCAGCAGTTACACATCATATACCCAGTACTTC
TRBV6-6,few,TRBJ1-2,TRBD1,CASSPPGGGYGYTF,TGTGCCAGCAGCCCACCAGGGGGCGGCTATGGCTACACCTTC
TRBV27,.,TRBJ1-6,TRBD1,CASSLWQGENSPLHF,TGTGCCAGCAGTTTATGGCAGGGGGAGAATTCACCCCTCCACTTT
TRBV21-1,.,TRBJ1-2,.,CASSKDGGGYGYTF,TGTGCCAGCAGCAAAGATGGTGGAGGCTATGGCTACACCTTC
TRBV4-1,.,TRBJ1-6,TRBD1,CASSQGGGAGNSPLHF,TGCGCCAGCAGCCAAGGAGGGGGCGCGGGTAATTCACCCCTCCACTTT
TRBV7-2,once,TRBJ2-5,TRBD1,CASSASTGQAKETQYF,TGTGCCAGCAGCGCGTCAACCGGACAGGCGAAAGAGACCCAGTACTTC
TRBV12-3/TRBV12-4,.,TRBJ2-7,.,CASSKSGDHEQYF,TGTGCCAGCAGCAAATCAGGGGACCACGAGCAGTACTTC
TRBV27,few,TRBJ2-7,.,CASSLSRDSSYEQYF,TGTGCCAGCAGTTTAAGTAGAGACAGCTCCTACGAGCAGTACTTC
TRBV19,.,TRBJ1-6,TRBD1,CASAPGQPSYNSPLHF,TGTGCCTCCGCCCCGGGACAGCCATCCTATAATTCACCCCTCCACTTT
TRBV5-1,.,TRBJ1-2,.,CASSLYRLGEANGYTF,TGCGCCAGCAGCTTGTACCGATTGGGGGAGGCAAATGGCTACACCTTC
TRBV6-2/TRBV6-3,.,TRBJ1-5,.,CASSYQRQVGNQPQHF,TGTGCCAGCAGTTACCAGAGACAGGTGGGTAATCAGCCCCAGCATTTT
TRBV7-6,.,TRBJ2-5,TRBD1,CASSPYPDRELGETQYF,TGTGCCAGCAGCCCTTACCCCGACAGGGAGTTGGGGGAGACCCAGTACTTC
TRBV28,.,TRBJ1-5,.,CASSLGPGLDNPQHF,TGTGCCAGCAGTTTGGGGCCAGGCCTAGATAATCCCCAGCATTTT